Each of the 28 T cell receptor beta chains below was sequenced from the same sample in a study of shared clonotypes between healthy human individuals. Some clones are missing from TCRdb's copy, which holds only in-frame ones; the method was immunoSEQ multiplex PCR. This table has fewer than 400,000 clones, approximately 79% appearing once. The sample comprised memory CD4+ T cells sorted from blood. Subset given: CD45RA-negative fraction. These receptors were obtained from a man younger than 40 in good health.

This clone was picked up one time. V usage is TRBV7-9 and J usage is TRBJ2-6, with unresolved D. V dropped 0 bases and J dropped 12 bases, with 15 bases sitting between them. The CDR3 covers 15 residues. The germline V gene encodes CDR1 SEHNR and CDR2 FQNEAQ (reference sequence). The CDR3 bases are TGTGCCAGCAGCTTAGCTGACTTCTCCCGGACCGTCCTGACTTTC. Amino acid sequence: CASSLADFSRTVLTF.

The chain couples TRBV7-8 to TRBJ2-4, with D possibly being TRBD1 (5 bases). V was shortened by 2 bases and J by 9 bases, with 8 bases between the two germline ends. CDR1 SGHVS and CDR2 FQNEAQ come from the germline V gene. The CDR3 is 12 residues long. The CDR3 here is CASSLNRGIQYF. CDR3 DNA sequence: TGTGCCAGCAGCTTAAATAGGGGCATTCAGTACTTC.

The chain combines TRBV6-1 with TRBJ2-1, with 12 bases aligning to TRBD2. Germline values: CDR1 MNHNS, CDR2 SASEGT. This CDR3 region has 18 residues. The V and J ends lost 2 bases and 0 bases, in that order; junction bases with no gene match: 5. CDR3 DNA sequence: TGTGCCAGCAGTGAATGGACTAGCGGGGTGAGCTCCTACAATGAGCAGTTCTTC. This codes for CASSEWTSGVSSYNEQFF.

V and J are TRBV6-4 and TRBJ2-2, with 11 bases matching TRBD2. J gave up 5 bases and V 4 bases, and 6 bases lay outside the gene matches. The CDR3 has 16 residues. The V gene's germline CDR1 is MRHNA and CDR2 SNTAGT. CDR3 amino acids: CASSALAGVSTGELFF. Here the CDR3 DNA reads TGTGCCAGCAGTGCACTAGCGGGAGTGTCTACCGGGGAGCTGTTTTTT.

The chain carries TRBV4-3 and TRBJ2-7, with TRBD2 matching 11 bases. CDR1 and CDR2 (germline): LGHNA, YSLEER. V was pared by 0 bases and J by 2 bases, with 12 bases of the junction left unmatched. The CDR3 is 19 amino acids. The CDR3 loop is CASSQEDESSGRETYEQYF. CDR3 sequence (DNA): TGCGCCAGCAGCCAAGAGGACGAGAGTAGCGGGAGGGAAACCTACGAGCAGTACTTC.

This chain uses TRBV28 with TRBJ1-2; the D is unclear. Trimming cost V 4 bases and J 7 bases, with 22 bases left between them. The germline CDR1 and CDR2 sequences are MDHEN and SYDVKM. CDR3 length: 16 amino acids. CDR3 bases: TGTGCCAGCAGTTCATCCAAGGGCAGCGGCTGGGGTGGCTACACCTTC. It specifies CASSSSKGSGWGGYTF.

The rearrangement joins TRBV9 to TRBJ1-2; D is uncertain. Between the trimmed V and J ends, which lost 3 bases and 4 bases, there was a span of 4 bases. The CDR3 is 11 amino acids. The germline CDR1 and CDR2 sequences are SGDLS and YYNGEE. The CDR3 is CASSAGYGYTF. In DNA, the CDR3 is TGTGCCAGCAGCGCCGGCTATGGCTACACCTTC.

The chain couples TRBV5-4 to TRBJ2-7, with a weak D call TRBD1 (6 bases). CDR1 and CDR2 (germline): SGHNT, YYREEE (reference sequence). The CDR3 length is 15 residues. V shed 0 bases and J shed 4 bases, with 14 bases lying between them. In DNA form, the CDR3 reads TGTGCCAGCAGCTTGGGGACAGTCTCAATATACGAGCAGTACTTC. It encodes CASSLGTVSIYEQYF. The full variable domain, rest sourced from reference TRBV5-4 and TRBJ2-7, is ETGVTQSPTHLIKTRGQQVTLRCSSQSGHNTVSWYQQALGQGPQFIFQYYREEENGRGNFPPRFSGLQFPNYSSELNVNALELDDSALYLCASSLGTVSIYEQYFGPGTRLTVT.

The V call is TRBV7-6, the J call TRBJ2-1; D not certain. This CDR3 is 15 amino acids long. Trimming removed 1 base at V and 2 bases at J, with 9 bases between. Germline lookup yields CDR1 SGHVS and CDR2 FNYEAQ. CDR3: CASSLVTGTYNEQFF. In DNA, the CDR3 is TGTGCCAGCAGCTTAGTTACGGGTACCTACAATGAGCAGTTCTTC.

V gene TRBV11-2 combines with J gene TRBJ2-3; 8 bases agree with TRBD2. V shed 2 bases and J 1 base; nucleotides not matched to a gene: 11. The CDR3 spans 18 residues. Germline assignment: CDR1 SGHAT and CDR2 FQNNGV. The CDR3 reads CASSLRFRSGSGTDTQYF. The CDR3 DNA sequence: TGTGCCAGCAGCTTAAGGTTTCGGAGCGGGAGTGGCACAGATACGCAGTATTTT.

V is TRBV18 and J is TRBJ2-7; a possible D gene is TRBD2 (5 bases). V was cut by 6 bases and J by 7 bases, with 13 bases left in between. CDR1 is KGHSH and CDR2 is LQKENI in the germline V gene. The CDR3 runs 12 residues. The CDR3 protein is CASSPTTGEQYF. CDR3 coding DNA: TGTGCCAGCTCTCCGACGACGGGGGAGCAGTACTTC.

The J gene is TRBJ1-2, the V gene TRBV6-1; unclear D gene. Deletions cut 4 bases from V and 6 bases from J, with 15 bases between. This CDR3 comprises 14 residues. Germline values: CDR1 MNHNS, CDR2 SASEGT. The DNA of the CDR3 is TGTGCCAGCAGTGGGCGCATCGGAGCAGATGGCTACACCTTC. It translates to CASSGRIGADGYTF.

There are many counts of this clone. The chain couples TRBV7-2 to TRBJ1-2; a weak D match, TRBD1 (6 bases). V lost 5 bases and J 1 base, leaving 8 bases between the germline ends. This CDR3 has 13 residues. Per the germline V gene, CDR1 is SGHTA and CDR2 is FQGNSA. CDR3 sequence (DNA): TGTGCCAGCAGCCGGACAGTTAACTATGGCTACACCTTC. Residues: CASSRTVNYGYTF.

V is TRBV28 and J is TRBJ1-4; 7 nucleotides agree with TRBD1. This CDR3 region has 15 residues. Germline V gives CDR1 MDHEN, CDR2 SYDVKM. With 2 bases clipped from V and 4 bases from J, the junction kept 4 bases outside the gene matches. In nucleotides, the CDR3 is TGTGCCAGCAGTTTACCCCGGGACAGTAATGAAAAACTGTTTTTT. This gives the protein CASSLPRDSNEKLFF.

This rearrangement joins TRBV5-5 to TRBJ1-4; the D is unclear. Germline-derived CDR1 and CDR2 are SGHKS and YYEKEE (reference sequence). Trimming stripped 0 bases from V and 0 bases from J, with 12 bases between. This CDR3 has 17 amino acids. The CDR3 here is CASSLGQSLATNEKLFF. CDR3 DNA sequence: TGTGCCAGCAGCTTGGGCCAGAGCCTTGCAACTAATGAAAAACTGTTTTTT.

The V and J genes are TRBV13 and TRBJ2-3; D is ambiguous. Trimming removed 7 bases from V and 2 bases from J, with 4 bases in between. The CDR3 covers 11 residues. Germline V gene sequence: CDR1 PRHDT, CDR2 FYEKMQ (reference sequence). The chain's CDR3 is CASTITDTQYF. In DNA form, the CDR3 reads TGTGCCAGCACCATCACAGATACGCAGTATTTT.

The V call is TRBV19, the J call TRBJ1-2, with 7 bases matching TRBD1. The V segment lost 3 bases and the J segment 4 bases; nucleotides outside the gene matches: 11. The germline CDR1 and CDR2 sequences are LNHDA and SQIVND (reference sequence). This CDR3 is built from 16 residues. The CDR3 nucleotides are TGTGCCAGTAGTATCCGACAGGGTGGAACCCCCTATGGCTACACCTTC. Protein: CASSIRQGGTPYGYTF.

The chain is built from TRBV7-9 and TRBJ2-3; no firm D call. The germline gives CDR1 SEHNR, CDR2 FQNEAQ (reference sequence). This CDR3 contains 17 residues. Trimming shortened V by 2 bases and J by 1 base, and 16 bases separated the two germline ends. CDR3 region: CASSLNPTGRGTDTQYF. The DNA of the CDR3 is TGTGCCAGCAGCTTAAATCCGACGGGCCGTGGCACAGATACGCAGTATTTT. Looking up the rest from reference TRBV7-9 and TRBJ2-3 gives the full variable domain: DTGVSQNPRHKITKRGQNVTFRCDPISEHNRLYWYRQTLGQGPEFLTYFQNEAQLEKSRLLSDRFSAERPKGSFSTLEIQRTEQGDSAMYLCASSLNPTGRGTDTQYFGPGTRLTVL.

The chain is built from TRBV28 and TRBJ1-4, with TRBD1 identical over 11 bases. The V gene's germline CDR1 is MDHEN and CDR2 SYDVKM. CDR3 length equals 16 residues. After removal of 4 bases from V and 7 bases from J, the junction contained 8 bases not matched to a gene. This CDR3 is CASSSGTGGSVEKLFF. Here the CDR3 DNA reads TGTGCCAGCAGTTCCGGGACAGGGGGATCGGTTGAAAAACTGTTTTTT.

This clone showed up just a few times. The rearrangement joins TRBV7-2 to TRBJ2-3; no clear D. Germline CDR1 is SGHTA and CDR2 is FQGNSA. V lost 2 bases and J 4 bases, leaving 7 bases between the germline ends. The CDR3 length is 13 residues. The CDR3 sequence is CASSLQRPDTQYF. CDR3 DNA: TGTGCCAGCAGCTTACAGCGACCAGATACGCAGTATTTT.

The chain links TRBV11-3 to TRBJ2-1; 8 positions agree with TRBD1. CDR1 is SGHNT and CDR2 is YENEEA in the germline V gene. J gave up 4 bases and V 3 bases, and 8 bases lay outside the gene matches. The CDR3 runs 16 residues. The CDR3 DNA reads TGTGCCAGCAGCTTGACAGGGGAACCTTCTTACAATGAGCAGTTCTTC. It specifies CASSLTGEPSYNEQFF.

The V call is TRBV27, the J call TRBJ2-7, with 12 bases aligning to TRBD2. Germline loops: CDR1 MNHEY, CDR2 SMNVEV (reference sequence). The CDR3 contains 14 residues. Trimming cost V 4 bases and J 6 bases; bases outside gene matches: 4. The CDR3 reads CASSSGLAGFEQYF. CDR3 coding DNA: TGTGCCAGCAGTTCCGGACTAGCGGGATTCGAGCAGTACTTC.

The J gene is TRBJ2-3, the V gene TRBV5-4, with 7 bases fitting TRBD1. This CDR3 has 15 residues. V was clipped by 3 bases and J by 6 bases; unmatched bases: 10. Germline V lookup: CDR1 SGHNT, CDR2 YYREEE (reference sequence). In nucleotides, the CDR3 is TGTGCCAGCAGCTCGGGGACGGCCAGGGGGGATACGCAGTATTTT. It encodes CASSSGTARGDTQYF.

CDR3 sequence: CASSFPNLMRGRYQETQYF. CDR3 nucleotide sequence: TGTGCCAGCAGTTTCCCCAACTTAATGCGGGGCAGGTACCAAGAGACCCAGTACTTC. The V and J genes are TRBV27 and TRBJ2-5; a possible D gene is TRBD2 (6 bases). V was clipped by 3 bases and J by 0 bases, with 23 bases between them. The germline gives CDR1 MNHEY, CDR2 SMNVEV (reference sequence). The CDR3 contains 19 residues.

Ten or more counts support this clone. The CDR3 loop is CASSLVGTSGSSGTQYF. The CDR3 DNA sequence: TGTGCCAGCAGCTTAGTCGGGACTAGCGGTAGCTCGGGGACCCAGTACTTC. This chain uses TRBV11-2 with TRBJ2-5, with 11 bases fitting TRBD2. The CDR3 extends over 17 amino acids. V lost 1 base, J lost 7 bases, and 11 bases stayed unmatched. Germline CDR1 SGHAT, CDR2 FQNNGV. Full variable domain (rest looked up from reference TRBV11-2 and TRBJ2-5): EAGVAQSPRYKIIEKRQSVAFWCNPISGHATLYWYQQILGQGPKLLIQFQNNGVVDDSQLPKDRFSAERLKGVDSTLKIQPAKLEDSAVYLCASSLVGTSGSSGTQYFGPGTRLLVL.

V gene TRBV5-1 combines with J gene TRBJ1-1; D is possibly TRBD1 (6 bases). Trimming took 3 bases from V and 4 from J, leaving 13 bases between them. Germline V gene data show CDR1 as SGHRS and CDR2 as YFSETQ. This CDR3 has 14 residues. DNA of the CDR3: TGCGCCAGCAGCTCGACAGGCGTCGTCACTGAAGCTTTCTTT. Translated: CASSSTGVVTEAFF.

With regard to this clone: An end of the junction differs from the germline gene, which may be a read error. The V and J genes are TRBV7-9 and TRBJ2-7, with 7 bases lining up with TRBD2. CDR3 length: 15 amino acids. CDR1 and CDR2 (germline): SEHNR, FQNEAQ (reference sequence). The CDR3 protein is CASSLADGASRGQYF. The CDR3 DNA is TGTGCCAGCAGCCTAGCGGACGGAGCCAGCCGGGGGCAGTACTTC.

This clone was recorded only once. V is TRBV6-5 and J is TRBJ1-5; 8 bases agree with TRBD1. V lost 6 bases and J lost 4; bases outside the gene matches: 5. The CDR3 is 14 residues long. The germline V gene has CDR1 MNHEY and CDR2 SVGAGI. The CDR3 nucleotides read TGTGCCAGCAGGACAGGGGAGCGGAATCAGCCCCAGCATTTT. Translating it yields CASRTGERNQPQHF.